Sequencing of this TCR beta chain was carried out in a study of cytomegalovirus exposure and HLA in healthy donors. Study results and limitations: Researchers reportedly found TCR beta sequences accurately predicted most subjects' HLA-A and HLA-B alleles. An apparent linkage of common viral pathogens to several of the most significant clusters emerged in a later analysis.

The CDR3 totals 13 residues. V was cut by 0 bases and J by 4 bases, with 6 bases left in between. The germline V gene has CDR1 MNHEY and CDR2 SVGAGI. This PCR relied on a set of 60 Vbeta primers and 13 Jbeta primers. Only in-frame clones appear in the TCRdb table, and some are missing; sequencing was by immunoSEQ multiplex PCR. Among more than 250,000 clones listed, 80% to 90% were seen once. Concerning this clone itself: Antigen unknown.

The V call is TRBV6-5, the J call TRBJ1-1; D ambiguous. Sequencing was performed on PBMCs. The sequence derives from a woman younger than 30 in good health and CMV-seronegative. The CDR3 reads CASSYSQVTEAFF. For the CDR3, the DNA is TGTGCCAGCAGTTACTCGCAGGTCACTGAAGCTTTCTTT.